The 10 T cell receptor beta chains in this list originate from one sample, sequenced in a study of T cell responses to AZD1222 COVID-19 vaccine. The method was immunoSEQ multiplex PCR; TCRdb's version includes in-frame clones alone and lacks a portion of them. This table holds tens of thousands of clones, roughly 91% found once. This material consisted of peripheral blood, taken on day 0 of AZD1222 vaccination. All receptors derive from an adult in good health.

The chain is built from TRBV7-9 and TRBJ1-6; D is uncertain. V shed 10 bases and J shed 6 bases, with 19 bases lying between them. The CDR3 sequence is 15 residues long. Germline V lookup: CDR1 SEHNR, CDR2 FQNEAQ (reference sequence). The CDR3 sequence: CATKPQSEINSPLHF. The CDR3 region has the DNA TGTGCCACGAAGCCGCAGTCAGAGATTAATTCACCCCTCCACTTT.

The chain links TRBV29-1 to TRBJ1-2; D is perhaps TRBD1 (5 bases). V lost 2 bases and J lost 2, with 12 bases in between. Germline values: CDR1 SQVTM, CDR2 ANQGSEA. This CDR3 has 14 residues. The CDR3 nucleotides are TGCAGCGTTGAACCCCGGGGGGGGAACTATGGCTACACCTTC. Its protein product is CSVEPRGGNYGYTF.

This clone has a handful of counts. The CDR3 loop is CAISDGGTPGYTF. The CDR3 coding sequence is TGTGCCATCAGTGATGGGGGAACCCCCGGCTACACCTTC. The rearrangement uses TRBV10-3 and TRBJ1-2; D might be TRBD1 (5 bases). V was trimmed by 3 bases and J by 8 bases, leaving 13 bases between them. Germline V gene data show CDR1 as ENHRY and CDR2 as SYGVKD. This CDR3 spans 13 amino acids.

The chain employs TRBV15 and TRBJ2-3, with D perhaps TRBD1 (6 bases). V gave up 3 bases and J gave up 2 bases, with 24 bases separating them. Germline V CDR1 and CDR2: LNHNV, YYDKDF (reference sequence). The CDR3 is made up of 19 amino acids. The CDR3 nucleotides are TGTGCCACCAGCAGGCCCAGGGGCGAAACCGTGGCGCCCACAGATACGCAGTATTTT. It specifies CATSRPRGETVAPTDTQYF.

The chain is built from TRBV2 and TRBJ1-3; no clear D. There are 16 residues in the CDR3. Trimming cost V 6 bases and J 0 bases, with 15 bases left between them. The germline V gene has CDR1 SNHLY and CDR2 FYNNEI. As DNA, the CDR3 is TGTGCCAGCAGCGTAGACGGAGGATACTCTGGAAACACCATATATTTT. It encodes CASSVDGGYSGNTIYF.

V usage is TRBV7-2 and J usage is TRBJ2-5; 14 bases map to TRBD2. Trimming removed 3 bases from V and 4 bases from J; junction bases left unmatched: 4. Germline V gives CDR1 SGHTA, CDR2 FQGNSA. The CDR3 has 16 residues. CDR3 amino acids: CASSFGLAGGVETQYF. DNA of the CDR3: TGTGCCAGCAGCTTCGGACTAGCGGGGGGTGTAGAGACCCAGTACTTC.

The genes are TRBV7-2 and TRBJ2-1; D unclear. This CDR3 spans 14 amino acids. CDR1 and CDR2 from the germline V gene are SGHTA and FQGNSA. The V and J ends lost 1 base and 3 bases respectively, with 7 bases between them. The CDR3 DNA reads as TGTGCCAGCAGCTTAGAACAGATCTACAATGAGCAGTTCTTC. This translates into CASSLEQIYNEQFF. The whole variable domain, filled in from reference TRBV7-2 and TRBJ2-1, reads GAGVSQSPSNKVTEKGKDVELRCDPISGHTALYWYRQSLGQGLEFLIYFQGNSAPDKSGLPSDRFSAERTGGSVSTLTIQRTQQEDSAVYLCASSLEQIYNEQFFGPGTRLTVL.

This chain uses TRBV12-3 or TRBV12-4 with TRBJ1-3; unclear D gene. V lost 5 bases and J 2 bases, leaving 4 bases between the germline ends. The CDR3 sequence is 12 residues long. This CDR3 is CASSPAGNTIYF. For the CDR3, the DNA is TGTGCCAGCAGTCCCGCTGGAAACACCATATATTTT.

The chain recombines TRBV7-2 with TRBJ2-1; 9 bases align to TRBD1. The V segment lost 6 bases and the J segment 4 bases; nucleotides outside the gene matches: 7. The CDR3 extends over 15 amino acids. Germline CDR1 reads SGHTA; CDR2 reads FQGNSA. The CDR3 here is CASSLPGQGYNEQFF. The CDR3 DNA reads TGTGCCAGCAGTCTACCGGGACAGGGATACAATGAGCAGTTCTTC.

This chain links TRBV15 with TRBJ1-5; no clear D. This CDR3 has 12 residues. V lost 5 bases and J lost 7, with 9 bases in between. The germline gives CDR1 LNHNV, CDR2 YYDKDF (reference sequence). The CDR3 is CATSLGTQPQHF. CDR3 in DNA: TGTGCCACCAGCTTAGGCACGCAGCCCCAGCATTTT.